These 23 T cell receptor beta chains originate from one sample sequenced in a study of shared clonotypes between healthy human individuals. Libraries were prepared by immunoSEQ multiplex PCR; TCRdb keeps only in-frame clonotypes and omits some of them. The table records approximately 940,000 clones, 70% to 85% of them present only once. The sequencing sample was made of memory CD4+ T cells sorted from blood. Regarding subset: CD45RA-negative fraction. The receptor set was obtained from a man between 18 and 29 years old in good health.

J is TRBJ1-6 and V is TRBV27; D uncertain. CDR1 MNHEY and CDR2 SMNVEV come from the germline V gene (reference sequence). The CDR3 contains 16 residues. V lost 7 bases and J lost 9, with 22 bases in between. CDR3 sequence: CASTPSGRVMSSPLHF. CDR3 DNA sequence: TGTGCCAGCACCCCCTCGGGGAGGGTAATGAGTTCACCCCTCCACTTT.

The chain joins TRBV7-2 to TRBJ1-1; unclear D gene. Germline assignment: CDR1 SGHTA and CDR2 FQGNSA. This CDR3 is 14 amino acids long. Trimming took 7 bases from V and 3 from J, leaving 15 bases between them. The CDR3 protein is CASNSLVIDTEAFF. CDR3 DNA: TGTGCCAGCAACTCCCTCGTCATAGACACTGAAGCTTTCTTT. The full variable domain, completed using reference TRBV7-2 and TRBJ1-1, is GAGVSQSPSNKVTEKGKDVELRCDPISGHTALYWYRQSLGQGLEFLIYFQGNSAPDKSGLPSDRFSAERTGGSVSTLTIQRTQQEDSAVYLCASNSLVIDTEAFFGQGTRLTVV.

The chain uses TRBV11-2 and TRBJ1-1; perhaps TRBD1 as D (5 bases). Between the trimmed V and J ends, which lost 1 base and 5 bases, there was a span of 11 bases. The CDR3 loop spans 14 amino acids. Germline CDR1 reads SGHAT; CDR2 reads FQNNGV. CDR3 bases: TGTGCCAGCAGCTTAGCGGGGGTCATGACTGAAGCTTTCTTT. Translation: CASSLAGVMTEAFF.

Concerning this clone itself: At the DNA level, this CDR3 is encoded by other sequences in the same sample as well. The chain links TRBV7-2 to TRBJ1-6; weak D call: TRBD1 (5 bases). With 0 bases removed from V and 7 bases from J, the gap between germline ends came to 10 bases. This CDR3 spans 15 amino acids. CDR1 and CDR2 (germline): SGHTA, FQGNSA. The DNA for the CDR3 is TGTGCCAGCAGCTTAGCGCAGGGAAGCAATTCACCCCTCCACTTT. Its translation: CASSLAQGSNSPLHF.

The rearrangement uses TRBV6-4 and TRBJ1-2; possibly TRBD1 for D (6 bases). This CDR3 is built from 14 residues. Germline CDR1 is MRHNA and CDR2 is SNTAGT. Trimming left V 11 bases short and J 5 bases short, with 21 bases between. The CDR3 protein is CAAEKQGKGYGYTF. The CDR3 bases are TGTGCCGCAGAGAAGCAGGGGAAGGGGTATGGCTACACCTTC.

The rearrangement joins TRBV7-8 to TRBJ2-4; D call uncertain. CDR3 size: 14 residues. In germline, CDR1 is SGHVS, CDR2 FQNEAQ. Trimming cost V 5 bases and J 3 bases, with 11 bases left between them. The CDR3 DNA sequence: TGTGCCAGCAGCCAGACCATTTACAAAAACATTCAGTACTTC. Translating it yields CASSQTIYKNIQYF.

CDR3 DNA sequence: TGTGCCAGCACCTCTCCGGGGGATCAGCCCCAGCATTTT. This encodes CASTSPGDQPQHF. The V call is TRBV28, the J call TRBJ1-5; D is possibly TRBD1 (5 bases). Trimming left V 7 bases short and J 5 bases short, with 12 bases between. CDR1 is MDHEN and CDR2 is SYDVKM in the germline V gene. This CDR3 has 13 residues. Based on the CDR3 plus reference TRBV28 and TRBJ1-5, the full variable domain is DVKVTQSSRYLVKRTGEKVFLECVQDMDHENMFWYRQDPGLGLRLIYFSYDVKMKEKGDIPEGYSVSREKKERFSLILESASTNQTSMYLCASTSPGDQPQHFGDGTRLSIL.

In nucleotides, the CDR3 is TGTGCCAGCAGCCAAGAGGGCTTACTTAATTCACCCCTCCACTTT. Translated: CASSQEGLLNSPLHF. This chain links TRBV14 with TRBJ1-6; D gene unclear. The V end was cut by 0 bases, the J end by 6 bases, with 9 bases between. The CDR3 is 15 amino acids. The germline V gene encodes CDR1 SGHDN and CDR2 FVKESK.

The rearrangement uses TRBV6-1 and TRBJ1-1; 7 bases are shared with TRBD1. CDR1 is MNHNS and CDR2 is SASEGT in the germline V gene. The CDR3 runs to 13 residues. Trimming removed 7 bases from V and 10 bases from J; junction bases left unmatched: 12. In nucleotides, the CDR3 is TGTGCCAGCACCGAAAGGGACAGTCAGGGAGCTTTCTTT. Protein: CASTERDSQGAFF.

The rearrangement uses TRBV9 and TRBJ1-2; no clear D. The CDR3 runs to 15 residues. CDR1 and CDR2 (germline): SGDLS, YYNGEE. V shed 1 base and J shed 2 bases, with 12 bases lying between them. CDR3 amino acids: CASSVSEGRNYGYTF. The CDR3 DNA is TGTGCCAGCAGCGTATCTGAAGGCCGGAACTATGGCTACACCTTC.

This sequence joins TRBV5-1 and TRBJ2-2; tentative D call: TRBD1 (6 bases). V dropped 0 bases and J dropped 7 bases, with 7 bases sitting between them. Germline assignment: CDR1 SGHRS and CDR2 YFSETQ. The CDR3 covers 13 residues. The chain's CDR3 is CASSLEQGGELFF. As DNA, the CDR3 is TGCGCCAGCAGCTTGGAACAGGGCGGGGAGCTGTTTTTT.

This chain uses TRBV27 with TRBJ1-1; 8 positions match TRBD1. Trimming at V came to 2 bases and at J to 8 bases, leaving 4 bases not matched to a gene. The CDR3 sequence is 13 residues long. Germline lookup yields CDR1 MNHEY and CDR2 SMNVEV (reference sequence). This chain's CDR3 is CASSLGTGGEAFF. The CDR3 DNA is TGTGCCAGCAGTTTAGGGACAGGAGGAGAAGCTTTCTTT.

The chain uses TRBV7-2 and TRBJ2-5, with TRBD1 matching over 9 bases. Germline CDR1 is SGHTA and CDR2 is FQGNSA. The CDR3 is 15 residues long. Losses at the gene ends were 5 bases for V and 9 bases for J; bases not matched to a gene: 13. The CDR3 reads CASSTLQGAGGAQYF. CDR3 DNA: TGTGCCAGCAGCACACTACAGGGGGCCGGCGGGGCCCAGTACTTC.

The chain is built from TRBV5-1 and TRBJ1-2, with D possibly TRBD1 on 5 matching bases. Germline-derived CDR1 and CDR2 are SGHRS and YFSETQ. Trimming shortened V by 0 bases and J by 6 bases, and 15 bases separated the two germline ends. This CDR3 has 15 amino acids. The CDR3 loop is CASSLEGRKSDGYTF. Here the CDR3 DNA reads TGCGCCAGCAGCTTGGAGGGACGGAAGAGTGATGGCTACACCTTC.

This clone was picked up one time. Other DNA sequences of this sample code for an identical CDR3. This chain connects TRBV11-3 to TRBJ2-7, with no clear D. This CDR3 region has 13 residues. Germline-derived CDR1 and CDR2 are SGHNT and YENEEA. Trimming shortened V by 0 bases and J by 4 bases, and 7 bases separated the two germline ends. DNA of the CDR3: TGTGCCAGCAGCTTAGATTTGGGTTACGAGCAGTACTTC. This sequence encodes CASSLDLGYEQYF.

As to this clone: Only one base separates this from a far larger clonotype, so it likely reflects a read error. This rearrangement joins TRBV7-2 to TRBJ1-1; 9 bases match TRBD1. V was pared by 5 bases and J by 1 base, with 2 bases of the junction left unmatched. This CDR3 has 14 amino acids. In germline, CDR1 is SGHTA, CDR2 FQGNSA. This chain's CDR3 is CASSRGQGNTEAFF. The CDR3 bases are TGTGCCAGCAGCCGGGGACAGGGGAACACTGAAGCTTTCTTT.

The chain uses TRBV7-2 and TRBJ2-1; 8 bases match TRBD2. The CDR3 is 15 residues long. The V and J ends lost 5 bases and 4 bases, in that order; junction bases with no gene match: 7. Germline CDR1 reads SGHTA; CDR2 reads FQGNSA. CDR3 amino acids: CASSKTGGKYNEQFF. The CDR3 nucleotides read TGTGCCAGCAGCAAGACGGGGGGGAAGTACAATGAGCAGTTCTTC.

This clone was counted only a few times. The chain carries TRBV5-1 and TRBJ2-7, with TRBD1 matching over 9 bases. There are 14 residues in the CDR3. V trimming: 7 bases; J trimming: 4 bases; junction bases outside the gene matches: 9. Per the germline V gene, CDR1 is SGHRS and CDR2 is YFSETQ. CDR3 region: CASDTGTGLYEQYF. DNA for the CDR3: TGCGCCAGCGACACCGGGACAGGGTTATACGAGCAGTACTTC. Combining the CDR3 with reference TRBV5-1 and TRBJ2-7 gives the whole variable domain KAGVTQTPRYLIKTRGQQVTLSCSPISGHRSVSWYQQTPGQGLQFLFEYFSETQRNKGNFPGRFSGRQFSNSRSEMNVSTLELGDSALYLCASDTGTGLYEQYFGPGTRLTVT.

This chain uses TRBV5-1 with TRBJ2-5; TRBD2 agrees at 7 bases. The junction had 13 bases not matched to a gene; V was cut back by 4 bases and J by 4 bases. The CDR3 sequence is 16 residues long. The V gene's germline CDR1 is SGHRS and CDR2 YFSETQ. CDR3 in DNA: TGCGCCAGCAGCCACACTAGCGCCTTGCGGGGAGAGACCCAGTACTTC. Translated, it gives CASSHTSALRGETQYF. The complete variable domain, with remaining parts taken from reference TRBV5-1 and TRBJ2-5, reads KAGVTQTPRYLIKTRGQQVTLSCSPISGHRSVSWYQQTPGQGLQFLFEYFSETQRNKGNFPGRFSGRQFSNSRSEMNVSTLELGDSALYLCASSHTSALRGETQYFGPGTRLLVL.

A word on this clone: It may be a read error: a sequence one base away is much more abundant. The chain joins TRBV11-1 to TRBJ1-5, with a possible D match to TRBD1 (5 bases). The CDR3 spans 13 residues. In germline, CDR1 is SGHAT, CDR2 FQDESV (reference sequence). Trimming removed 3 bases from V and 2 bases from J, with 5 bases in between. For the CDR3, the DNA is TGTGCCAGCAGCTTGACAGGCAATCAGCCCCAGCATTTT. This translates into CASSLTGNQPQHF.

V and J are TRBV27 and TRBJ2-3; D uncertain. This CDR3 is 13 amino acids long. Germline CDR1 and CDR2: MNHEY and SMNVEV (reference sequence). V was shortened by 4 bases and J by 3 bases, with 8 bases between the two germline ends. The CDR3 nucleotides are TGTGCCAGCAGTTCCCTAGGGACAGATACGCAGTATTTT. This translates into CASSSLGTDTQYF.

The chain recombines TRBV28 with TRBJ2-3; no clear D. CDR1 is MDHEN, CDR2 SYDVKM, per germline. V lost 11 bases and J lost 0, with 15 bases in between. The CDR3 spans 14 residues. The CDR3 loop is CAHSRPGSTDTQYF. CDR3 bases: TGTGCCCACTCCCGGCCAGGTAGCACAGATACGCAGTATTTT.

V usage is TRBV9 and J usage is TRBJ2-7; 7 bases fit TRBD1. The CDR3 has 15 residues. CDR1 and CDR2 from the germline V gene are SGDLS and YYNGEE. After removal of 3 bases from V and 4 bases from J, the junction contained 10 bases not matched to a gene. CDR3 DNA sequence: TGTGCCAGCAGCGCTACCGACAGGGCATCGTACGAGCAGTACTTC. This translates into CASSATDRASYEQYF. Combining the CDR3 with reference TRBV9 and TRBJ2-7 gives the whole variable domain DSGVTQTPKHLITATGQRVTLRCSPRSGDLSVYWYQQSLDQGLQFLIQYYNGEERAKGNILERFSAQQFPDLHSELNLSSLELGDSALYFCASSATDRASYEQYFGPGTRLTVT.